The present T cell receptor (beta chain) was sequenced within a study of blood T cell repertoires in COVID-19. The wider study: From T cells, B-cell-depleted T cells, or PBMCs came the material, which was cDNA or gDNA.

Per the authors' pipeline: Amplification from reference gene primers served as the basis for estimated nucleated cell counts. The assay was immunoSEQ multiplex PCR, and TCRdb's table has in-frame clones only and misses some. V, J and clone size derive from that table, while D and trimming were established from the DNA sequence. The profile shows about 75,000 clones, approximately 90% of them singletons. The TCR comes from a woman between 45 and 60 years old with acute or convalescent COVID-19. Input material: peripheral blood.

DNA for the CDR3: TGTGCCAGCAGCGGGCAGAACACTGAAGCTTTCTTT. Protein: CASSGQNTEAFF. The V gene is TRBV9, the J gene TRBJ1-1, with unresolved D. The germline V gene encodes CDR1 SGDLS and CDR2 YYNGEE. This CDR3 comprises 12 residues. V gave up 3 bases and J gave up 1 base, with 4 bases separating them.